This T cell receptor beta chain was identified during a study of T-cell reconstitution after alpha-beta-depleted transplantation in children. General study findings and limits: T-cell numbers and diversity, one year after transplant, stemmed largely from T cells that were newly produced. Expanded clones from the graft, numbering several hundred, reportedly supplied alpha-beta T cells about two months after transplant.

Molecular barcoding with unique molecular identifiers was used for the TCRbeta library. One entry per CDR3 protein results from TCRdb running MiXCR on the PCR reads. The repertoire consists of some 260,000 distinct CDR3 sequences, with about 24% occurring once and the leading ten covering more than 4.5%. Germline V gene lookup returns CDR1 LGHNT and CDR2 FRNRAP. V lost 6 bases to trimming and J lost 1 base, with 16 bases between them. The CDR3 is 17 residues long. Details on this clonotype: What it binds is unknown.

The sequence came from a female patient aged 2-9 years who had a stem cell transplant for congenital amegakaryocytic thrombocytopenia, so the T cells may come from the graft donor. V gene TRBV12-5 combines with J gene TRBJ1-6; no clear D. The sample was PBMCs, mostly from graft donor cells, taken 360 days after TCRalphabeta/CD19-depleted stem cell transplant. DNA of the CDR3: TGTGCTAGTGGCGGAGGACCCCGAGGGTCCTATAATTCACCCCTCCACTTT. This codes for CASGGGPRGSYNSPLHF.